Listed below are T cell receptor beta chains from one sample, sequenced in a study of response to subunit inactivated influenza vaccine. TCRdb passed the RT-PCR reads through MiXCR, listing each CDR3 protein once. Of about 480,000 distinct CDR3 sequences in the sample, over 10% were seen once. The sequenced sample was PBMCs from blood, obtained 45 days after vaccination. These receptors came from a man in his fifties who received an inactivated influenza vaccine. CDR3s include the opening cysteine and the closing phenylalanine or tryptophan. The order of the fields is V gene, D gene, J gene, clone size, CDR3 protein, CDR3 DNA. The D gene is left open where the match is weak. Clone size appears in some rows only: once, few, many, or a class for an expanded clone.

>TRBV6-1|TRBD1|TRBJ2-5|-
CASSETRWGTVTQYF
TGTGCCAGCAGTGAAACGAGGTGGGGGACAGTGACCCAGTACTTC
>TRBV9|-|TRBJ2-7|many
CASSVGASYEQYF
TGTGCCAGCAGCGTAGGGGCGTCCTACGAGCAGTACTTC
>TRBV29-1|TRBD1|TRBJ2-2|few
CSVAGGPNTGELFF
TGCAGCGTTGCAGGGGGCCCGAACACCGGGGAGCTGTTTTTT
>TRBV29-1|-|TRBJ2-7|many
CSVGPDFYEQYF
TGCAGCGTCGGCCCGGACTTTTACGAGCAGTACTTC
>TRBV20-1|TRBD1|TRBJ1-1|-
CSARDRGGIAEAFF
TGCAGTGCTAGGGACAGGGGAGGAATCGCTGAAGCTTTCTTT
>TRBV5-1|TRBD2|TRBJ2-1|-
CASSLELAGGVKQFF
TGCGCCAGCAGCTTGGAACTAGCGGGAGGGGTTAAGCAGTTCTTC
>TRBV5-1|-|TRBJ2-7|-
CASSLSPAPYEQYF
TGCGCCAGCAGCTTGTCCCCAGCTCCCTACGAGCAGTACTTC
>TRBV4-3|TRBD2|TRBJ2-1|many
CASSQTSGRADEQFF
TGCGCCAGCAGCCAGACTAGCGGGAGAGCGGATGAGCAGTTCTTC
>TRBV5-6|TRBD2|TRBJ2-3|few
CASSPRTGGDTQYF
TGTGCCAGCAGCCCCCGAACCGGGGGGGATACGCAGTATTTT
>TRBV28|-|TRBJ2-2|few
CASSRWAANTGELFF
TGTGCCAGCAGCCGGTGGGCGGCGAACACCGGGGAGCTGTTTTTT
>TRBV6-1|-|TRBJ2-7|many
CASSPPGRGRGQYF
TGTGCCAGCAGTCCCCCGGGGAGGGGGCGGGGGCAGTACTTC
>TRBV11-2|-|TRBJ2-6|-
CASSPRPVGISGANVLTF
TGTGCCAGCAGCCCCCGGCCGGTTGGTATCTCTGGGGCCAACGTCCTGACTTTC
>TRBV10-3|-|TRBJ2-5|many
CAISRDQETQYF
TGTGCCATCAGTAGGGATCAAGAGACCCAGTACTTC
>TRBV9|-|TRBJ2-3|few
CASSVDVGVNTDTQYF
TGTGCCAGCAGCGTAGACGTAGGTGTTAACACAGATACGCAGTATTTT
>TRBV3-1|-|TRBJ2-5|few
CASSLQPGRGFETQYF
TGTGCCAGCAGCCTCCAGCCAGGGAGGGGGTTTGAGACCCAGTACTTC
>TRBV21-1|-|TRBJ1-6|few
CASSNFTSSYNSPLHF
TGTGCCAGCAGCAATTTTACAAGCTCCTATAATTCACCCCTCCACTTT
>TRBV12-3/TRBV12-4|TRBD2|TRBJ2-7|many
CASRPGTSPYEQYF
TGTGCCAGCAGACCCGGGACTAGTCCCTACGAGCAGTACTTC
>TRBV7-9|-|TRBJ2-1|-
CASSRPKPNEQFF
TGTGCCAGCAGCCGCCCAAAGCCGAATGAGCAGTTCTTC
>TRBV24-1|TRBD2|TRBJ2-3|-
CATSDPGLATDTQYF
TGTGCCACCAGTGACCCGGGACTAGCAACAGATACGCAGTATTTT
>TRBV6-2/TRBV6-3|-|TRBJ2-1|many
CASNNGASNEQFF
TGTGCCAGCAATAACGGGGCGAGCAATGAGCAGTTCTTC
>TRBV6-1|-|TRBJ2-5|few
CASLKGRGRSETQYF
TGTGCCAGCCTCAAAGGGAGGGGGAGGTCGGAGACCCAGTACTTC
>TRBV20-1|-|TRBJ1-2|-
CSARAGVFYYGYTF
TGCAGTGCTAGAGCAGGGGTTTTTTACTATGGCTACACCTTC
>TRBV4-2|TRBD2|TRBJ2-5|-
CASSQDRDSGRAKTQYF
TGTGCCAGCAGCCAAGATAGGGATAGCGGGAGGGCGAAGACCCAGTACTTC
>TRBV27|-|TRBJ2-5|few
CASSPRLGETQYF
TGTGCCAGCAGTCCCAGGTTGGGGGAGACCCAGTACTTC
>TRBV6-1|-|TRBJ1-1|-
CASSRGLTNTEAFF
TGTGCCAGCAGTAGGGGACTGACGAACACTGAAGCTTTCTTT
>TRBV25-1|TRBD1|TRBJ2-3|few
CASSGDREPDTQYF
TGTGCCAGCAGTGGGGACAGGGAACCAGATACGCAGTATTTT
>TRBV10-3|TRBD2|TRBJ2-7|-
CAIRGTSGGYEQYF
TGTGCCATCAGAGGGACTAGCGGGGGCTACGAGCAGTACTTC
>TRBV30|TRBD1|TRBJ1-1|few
CAWSETGLYTEAFF
TGTGCCTGGAGTGAGACAGGGTTGTACACTGAAGCTTTCTTT
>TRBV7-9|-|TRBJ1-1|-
CASSASHYRVEAFF
TGTGCCAGCAGCGCATCCCACTACAGGGTTGAAGCTTTCTTT
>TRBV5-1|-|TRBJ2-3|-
CASSLLQGARGSTDTQYF
TGCGCCAGCAGCTTGCTCCAAGGGGCCCGGGGGAGCACAGATACGCAGTATTTT
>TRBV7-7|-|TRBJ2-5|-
CASRPAGNQETQYF
TGTGCTAGCAGACCCGCGGGGAACCAAGAGACCCAGTACTTC
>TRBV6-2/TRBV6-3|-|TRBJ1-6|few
CASSTVENSPLHF
TGTGCCAGCTCCACAGTGGAGAATTCACCCCTCCACTTT
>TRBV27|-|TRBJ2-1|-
CASSFGVGGFIGNEQFF
TGTGCCAGCAGTTTTGGGGTAGGGGGGTTCATCGGCAATGAGCAGTTCTTC
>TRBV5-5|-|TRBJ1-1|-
CASSFTLTAGEKAFF
TGTGCCAGCAGCTTCACGCTAACCGCGGGGGAAAAAGCTTTCTTT
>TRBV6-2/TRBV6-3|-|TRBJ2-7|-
CASAPVGTYEQYF
TGTGCCAGCGCACCGGTGGGAACCTACGAGCAGTACTTC
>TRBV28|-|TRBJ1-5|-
CASRPGRQPQHF
TGTGCCAGCAGGCCAGGGCGTCAGCCCCAGCATTTT
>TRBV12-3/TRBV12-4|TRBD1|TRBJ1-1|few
CASRPTQGGEAFF
TGTGCCAGCAGGCCGACTCAGGGGGGTGAAGCTTTCTTT
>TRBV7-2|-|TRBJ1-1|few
CASSLGPHLGAEAFF
TGTGCCAGCAGCTTAGGTCCCCACTTGGGGGCTGAAGCTTTCTTT
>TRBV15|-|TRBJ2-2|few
CATSRVGVVSGELFF
TGTGCCACCAGCAGAGTTGGGGTCGTGTCCGGGGAGCTGTTTTTT
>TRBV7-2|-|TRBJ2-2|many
CASTQGTLKTGELFF
TGTGCCAGCACACAGGGTACCCTTAAGACCGGGGAGCTGTTTTTT
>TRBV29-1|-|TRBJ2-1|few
CSVGRGSEQFF
TGCAGCGTTGGGAGGGGTAGTGAGCAGTTCTTC
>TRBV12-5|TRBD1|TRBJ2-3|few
CASGRDRSTDTQYF
TGTGCTAGTGGCCGGGACAGGAGCACAGATACGCAGTATTTT
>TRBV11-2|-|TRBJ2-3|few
CASSFRALGPSWDTQYF
TGTGCCAGCAGCTTTAGGGCCCTGGGACCTAGTTGGGATACGCAGTATTTT
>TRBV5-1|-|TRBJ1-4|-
CASSFSDGSEKLFF
TGCGCCAGCAGCTTCTCAGATGGGAGTGAAAAACTGTTTTTT
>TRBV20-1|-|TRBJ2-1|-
CSGKADPHRFAGEQFF
TGCAGTGGTAAGGCCGACCCCCACAGGTTTGCGGGTGAGCAGTTCTTC
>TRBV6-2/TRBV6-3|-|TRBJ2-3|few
CASSALWGGTDTQYF
TGTGCCAGCAGTGCCCTTTGGGGGGGCACAGATACGCAGTATTTT
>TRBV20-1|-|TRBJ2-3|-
CSARSLVGFGTDTQYF
TGCAGTGCTAGATCGCTAGTGGGGTTTGGCACAGATACGCAGTATTTT
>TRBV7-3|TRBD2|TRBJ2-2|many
CASSLLAANTGELFF
TGTGCCAGCAGCTTACTAGCGGCGAACACCGGGGAGCTGTTTTTT
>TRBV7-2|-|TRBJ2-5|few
CASSLGSGVGTETQYF
TGTGCCAGCAGCTTAGGGTCGGGGGTTGGTACGGAGACCCAGTACTTC
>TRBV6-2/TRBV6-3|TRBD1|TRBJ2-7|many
CASSPETGVYEQYF
TGTGCCAGCAGCCCTGAGACAGGGGTCTACGAGCAGTACTTC
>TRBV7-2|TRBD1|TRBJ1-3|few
CASSVWTGGNTIYF
TGTGCCAGCAGCGTGTGGACAGGGGGAAACACCATATATTTT
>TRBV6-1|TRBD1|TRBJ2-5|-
CASTDGTGGHRETQYF
TGTGCCAGCACAGACGGGACAGGGGGCCACCGAGAGACCCAGTACTTC
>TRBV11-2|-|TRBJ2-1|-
CASSSSVAGPFNEQFF
TGTGCCAGTAGCTCCTCCGTTGCGGGACCTTTCAATGAGCAGTTCTTC